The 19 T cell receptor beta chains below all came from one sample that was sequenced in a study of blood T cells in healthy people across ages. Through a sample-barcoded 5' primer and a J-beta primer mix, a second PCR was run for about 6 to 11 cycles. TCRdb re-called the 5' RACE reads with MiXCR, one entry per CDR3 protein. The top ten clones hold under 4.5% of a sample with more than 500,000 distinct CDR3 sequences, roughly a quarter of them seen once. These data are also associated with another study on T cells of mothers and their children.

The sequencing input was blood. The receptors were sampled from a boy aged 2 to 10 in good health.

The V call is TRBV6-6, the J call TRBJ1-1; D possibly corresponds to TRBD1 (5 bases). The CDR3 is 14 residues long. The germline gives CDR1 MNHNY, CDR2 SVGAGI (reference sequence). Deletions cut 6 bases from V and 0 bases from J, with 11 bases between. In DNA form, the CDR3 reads TGTGCCAGCAGAACCGGACATCTGAACACTGAAGCTTTCTTT. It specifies CASRTGHLNTEAFF.

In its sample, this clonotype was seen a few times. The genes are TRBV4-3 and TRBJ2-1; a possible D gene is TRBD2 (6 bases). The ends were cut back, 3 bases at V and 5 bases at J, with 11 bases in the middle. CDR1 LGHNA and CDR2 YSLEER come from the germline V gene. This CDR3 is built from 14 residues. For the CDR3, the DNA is TGCGCCAGCAGCCATGCGGGACGAAACAATGAGCAGTTCTTC. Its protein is CASSHAGRNNEQFF.

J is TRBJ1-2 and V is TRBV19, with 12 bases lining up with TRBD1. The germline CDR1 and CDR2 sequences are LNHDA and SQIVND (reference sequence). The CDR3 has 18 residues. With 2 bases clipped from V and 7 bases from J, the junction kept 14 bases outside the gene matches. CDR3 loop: CASSIRAGTGGFQLGYTF. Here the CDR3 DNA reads TGTGCCAGTAGTATAAGAGCCGGGACAGGGGGCTTCCAGCTTGGCTACACCTTC.

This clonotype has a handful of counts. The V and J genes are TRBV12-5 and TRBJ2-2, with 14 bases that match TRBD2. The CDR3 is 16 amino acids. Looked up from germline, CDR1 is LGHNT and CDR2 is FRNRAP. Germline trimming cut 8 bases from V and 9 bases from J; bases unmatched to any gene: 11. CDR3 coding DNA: TGTGCTAGTCGCTGGACTAGCGGGAGGAAAGAGAGGGAGCTGTTTTTT. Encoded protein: CASRWTSGRKERELFF.

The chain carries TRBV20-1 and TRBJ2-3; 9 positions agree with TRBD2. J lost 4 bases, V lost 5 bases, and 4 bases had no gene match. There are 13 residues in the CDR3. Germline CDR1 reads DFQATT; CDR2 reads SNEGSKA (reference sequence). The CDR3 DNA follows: TGCAGTGCTTATGAGCGGGAGGCAGATACGCAGTATTTT. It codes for CSAYEREADTQYF.

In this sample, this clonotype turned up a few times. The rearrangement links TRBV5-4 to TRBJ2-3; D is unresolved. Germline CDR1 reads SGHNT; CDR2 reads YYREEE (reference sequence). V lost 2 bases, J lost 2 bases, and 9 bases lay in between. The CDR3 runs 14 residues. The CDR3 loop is CASSFWRYTDTQYF. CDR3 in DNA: TGTGCCAGCAGCTTTTGGAGATACACAGATACGCAGTATTTT.

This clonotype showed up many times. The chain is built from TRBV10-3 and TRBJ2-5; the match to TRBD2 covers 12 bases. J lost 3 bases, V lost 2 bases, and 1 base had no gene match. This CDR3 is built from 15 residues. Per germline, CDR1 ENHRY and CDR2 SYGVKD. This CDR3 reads CAISEGLAGKETQYF. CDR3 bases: TGTGCCATCAGTGAGGGACTAGCGGGGAAAGAGACCCAGTACTTC.

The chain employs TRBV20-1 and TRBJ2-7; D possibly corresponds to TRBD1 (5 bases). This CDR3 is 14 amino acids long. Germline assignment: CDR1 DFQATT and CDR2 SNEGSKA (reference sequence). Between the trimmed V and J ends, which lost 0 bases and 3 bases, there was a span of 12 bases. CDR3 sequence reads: CSARDPGQDYEQYF. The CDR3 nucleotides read TGCAGTGCTAGAGACCCTGGACAAGACTACGAGCAGTACTTC.

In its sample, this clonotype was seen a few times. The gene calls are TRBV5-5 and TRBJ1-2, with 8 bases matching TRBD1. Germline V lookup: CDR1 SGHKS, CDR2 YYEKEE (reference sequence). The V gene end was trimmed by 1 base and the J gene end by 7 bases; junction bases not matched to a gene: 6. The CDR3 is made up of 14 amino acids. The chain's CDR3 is CASSLFTGGSGYTF. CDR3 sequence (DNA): TGTGCCAGCAGCTTGTTCACAGGGGGTAGTGGCTACACCTTC.

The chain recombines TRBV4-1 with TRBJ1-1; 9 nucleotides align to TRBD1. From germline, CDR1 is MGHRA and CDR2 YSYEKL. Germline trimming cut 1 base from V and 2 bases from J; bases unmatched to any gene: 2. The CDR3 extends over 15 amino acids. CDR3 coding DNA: TGCGCCAGCAGCCAAGTGGGACAGGGAAACACTGAAGCTTTCTTT. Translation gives CASSQVGQGNTEAFF.

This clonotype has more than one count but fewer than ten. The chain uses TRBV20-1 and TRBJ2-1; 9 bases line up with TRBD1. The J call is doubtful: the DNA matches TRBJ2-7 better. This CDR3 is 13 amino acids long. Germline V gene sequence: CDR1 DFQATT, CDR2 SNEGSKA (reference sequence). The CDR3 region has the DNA TGCAGTGCTACTCTCACAGGGGGCGGCGAGCAGTACTTC. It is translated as CSATLTGGGEQYF.

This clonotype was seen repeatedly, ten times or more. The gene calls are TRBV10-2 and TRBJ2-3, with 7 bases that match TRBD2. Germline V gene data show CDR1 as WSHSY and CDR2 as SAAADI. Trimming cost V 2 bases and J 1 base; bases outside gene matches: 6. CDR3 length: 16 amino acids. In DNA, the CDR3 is TGCGCCAGCAGTGAGGGGGCTAGCGGAGGCACAGATACGCAGTATTTT. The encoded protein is CASSEGASGGTDTQYF.

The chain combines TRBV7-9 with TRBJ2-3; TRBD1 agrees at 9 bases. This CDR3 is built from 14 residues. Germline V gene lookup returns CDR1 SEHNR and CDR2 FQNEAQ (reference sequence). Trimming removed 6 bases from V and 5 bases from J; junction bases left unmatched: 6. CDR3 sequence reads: CASSPDRGIDTQYF. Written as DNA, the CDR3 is TGTGCCAGCAGTCCGGACAGGGGTATAGATACGCAGTATTTT.

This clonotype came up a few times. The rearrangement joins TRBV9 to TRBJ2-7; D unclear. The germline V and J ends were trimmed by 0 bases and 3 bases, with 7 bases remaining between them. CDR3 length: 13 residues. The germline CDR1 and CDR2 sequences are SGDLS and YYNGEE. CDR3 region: CASSVEGHYEQYF. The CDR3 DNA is TGTGCCAGCAGCGTAGAAGGCCACTACGAGCAGTACTTC.

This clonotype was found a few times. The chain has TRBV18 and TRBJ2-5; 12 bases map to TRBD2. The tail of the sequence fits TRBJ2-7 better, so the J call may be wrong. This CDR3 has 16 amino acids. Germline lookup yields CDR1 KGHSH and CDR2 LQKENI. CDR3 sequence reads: CASSPTGLAGSYEQYV. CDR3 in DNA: TGTGCCAGCTCACCCACGGGACTAGCGGGCTCCTACGAGCAGTACGTC.

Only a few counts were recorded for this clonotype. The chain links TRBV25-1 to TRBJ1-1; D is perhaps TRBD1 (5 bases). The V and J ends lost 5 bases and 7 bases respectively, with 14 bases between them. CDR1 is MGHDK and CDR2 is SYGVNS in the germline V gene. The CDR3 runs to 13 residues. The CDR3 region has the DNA TGTGCCAGCAGTTCCTGGGGGGAGGTTGAAGCTTTCTTT. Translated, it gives CASSSWGEVEAFF.

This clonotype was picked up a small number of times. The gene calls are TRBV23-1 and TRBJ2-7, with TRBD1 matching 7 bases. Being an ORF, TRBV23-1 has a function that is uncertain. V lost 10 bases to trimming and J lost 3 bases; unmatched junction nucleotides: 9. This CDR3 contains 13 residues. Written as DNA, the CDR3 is TGCGCCACTACCCCGGGACAGTTCTACGAGCAGTACTTC. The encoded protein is CATTPGQFYEQYF.

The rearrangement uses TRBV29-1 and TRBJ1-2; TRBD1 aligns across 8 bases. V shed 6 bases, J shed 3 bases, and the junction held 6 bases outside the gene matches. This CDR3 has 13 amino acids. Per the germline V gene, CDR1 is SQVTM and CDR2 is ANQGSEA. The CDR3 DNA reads TGCAGCGTACCACAGGGGGAGGACTATGGCTACACCTTC. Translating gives CSVPQGEDYGYTF.

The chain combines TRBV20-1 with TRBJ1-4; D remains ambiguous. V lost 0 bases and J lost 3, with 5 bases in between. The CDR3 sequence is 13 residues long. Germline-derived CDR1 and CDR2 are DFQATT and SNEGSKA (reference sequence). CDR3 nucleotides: TGCAGTGCTAGAGATTGGTCTAATGAAAAACTGTTTTTT. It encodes CSARDWSNEKLFF.